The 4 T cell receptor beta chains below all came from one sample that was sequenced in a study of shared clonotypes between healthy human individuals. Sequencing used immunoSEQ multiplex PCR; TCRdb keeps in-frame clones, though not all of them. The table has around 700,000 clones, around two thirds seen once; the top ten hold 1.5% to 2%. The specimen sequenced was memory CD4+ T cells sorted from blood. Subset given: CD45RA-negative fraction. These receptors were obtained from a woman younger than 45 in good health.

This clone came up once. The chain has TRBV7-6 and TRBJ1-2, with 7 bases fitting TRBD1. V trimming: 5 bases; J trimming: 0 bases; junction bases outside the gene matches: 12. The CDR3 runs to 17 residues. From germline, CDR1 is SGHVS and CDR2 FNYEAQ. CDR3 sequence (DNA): TGTGCCAGCAGCCAGAGGGGGCGGGGAAGGTCTAACTATGGCTACACCTTC. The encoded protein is CASSQRGRGRSNYGYTF.

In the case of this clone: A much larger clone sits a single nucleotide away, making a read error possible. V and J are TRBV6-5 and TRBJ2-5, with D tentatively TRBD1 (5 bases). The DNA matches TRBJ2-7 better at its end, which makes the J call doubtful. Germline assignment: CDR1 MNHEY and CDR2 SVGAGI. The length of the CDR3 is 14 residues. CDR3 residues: CASSRQRDSYEQYF. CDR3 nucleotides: TGTGCCAGCAGCCGACAGCGAGACTCCTACGAGCAGTACTTC.

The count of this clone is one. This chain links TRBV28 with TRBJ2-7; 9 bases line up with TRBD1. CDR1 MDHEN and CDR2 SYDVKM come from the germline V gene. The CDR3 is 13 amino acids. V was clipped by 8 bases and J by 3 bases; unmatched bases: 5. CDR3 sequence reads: CASGNRGLYEQYF. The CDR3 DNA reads TGTGCCAGCGGAAACAGGGGGCTCTACGAGCAGTACTTC.

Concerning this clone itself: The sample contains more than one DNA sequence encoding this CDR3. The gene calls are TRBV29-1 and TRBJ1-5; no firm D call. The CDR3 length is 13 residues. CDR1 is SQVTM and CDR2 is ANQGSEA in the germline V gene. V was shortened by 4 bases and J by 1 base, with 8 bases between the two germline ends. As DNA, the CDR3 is TGCAGCGTTGGTGAAGGGAGCAATCAGCCCCAGCATTTT. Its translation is CSVGEGSNQPQHF. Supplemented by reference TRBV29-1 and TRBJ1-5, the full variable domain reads SAVISQKPSRDICQRGTSLTIQCQVDSQVTMMFWYRQQPGQSLTLIATANQGSEATYESGFVIDKFPISRPNLTFSTLTVSNMSPEDSSIYLCSVGEGSNQPQHFGDGTRLSIL.